This T cell receptor (beta chain) came from a study of human T cells and chemical hapten exposure. Germline CDR1 SGDLS, CDR2 YYNGEE. This CDR3 comprises 15 residues. V lost 2 bases to trimming and J lost 5 bases, with 16 bases between them. This sample's time point: patch test 3, about 24 weeks after DPC sensitization. Noted treatment: therapeutic diphenylcyclopropenone sensitization with weekly scalp DPC. Each CDR3 protein is one row after TCRdb ran MiXCR on the RACE reads. Of 210,000 or so distinct CDR3 sequences listed, around 25% are singletons. The sequenced sample was whole blood, obtained in connection with sensitization to the hapten diphenylcyclopropenone (DPC). This clonotype was sampled from a woman between 35 and 50 years old with alopecia areata. Some clones in this sample may be carry-over from other donors' samples. This sequence joins TRBV9 and TRBJ2-5; D is possibly TRBD2 (5 bases). The CDR3 coding sequence is TGTGCCAGCAGCGTGAGCTCCGGAGAGGGCGAGACCCAGTACTTC. Protein product: CASSVSSGEGETQYF.